The clone carrying this TCR beta chain has more than one count but fewer than ten. The antigen remains unidentified. CDR3 length: 15 amino acids. V lost 0 bases and J lost 4; bases outside the gene matches: 3. Germline V gives CDR1 SEHNR, CDR2 FQNEAQ (reference sequence). This sample stems from a study of cytomegalovirus exposure and HLA in healthy donors. Study context: Earlier findings included roughly 120 million unique TCR beta sequences obtained from about 180 million T cells. Findings and caveats of the study: It is likely that the observed cluster of highly shared sequence variants was a sequencing artifact.

Both 60 Vbeta primers and 13 Jbeta primers went into the PCR. Here immunoSEQ multiplex PCR was the method, and the copy in TCRdb shows in-frame clones only, minus some. Of 150,000 to 200,000 clones in the sample, about 88% were seen once. Sequenced input: PBMCs. The receptor's source is a man younger than 30 in good health and CMV-seropositive. This sequence joins TRBV7-9 and TRBJ2-5; 9 positions agree with TRBD1. CDR3 region: CASSLARQGGETQYF. In DNA form, the CDR3 reads TGTGCCAGCAGCTTAGCGCGACAGGGGGGAGAGACCCAGTACTTC. Full variable domain (outside the CDR3, taken from reference TRBV7-9 and TRBJ2-5): DTGVSQNPRHKITKRGQNVTFRCDPISEHNRLYWYRQTLGQGPEFLTYFQNEAQLEKSRLLSDRFSAERPKGSFSTLEIQRTEQGDSAMYLCASSLARQGGETQYFGPGTRLLVL.